This TCR beta chain was documented in a study of blood T cell repertoires in COVID-19. At the level of the study: Material from acute and convalescent COVID-19 was sourced from the United States, Italy and Spain.

Using immunoSEQ multiplex PCR, the repertoire was profiled, and TCRdb retains in-frame clones only, with some absent. In the table there are 120,000 to 150,000 clones, roughly 88% of which are singletons. CDR1 and CDR2 from the germline V gene are MNHEY and SVGEGT. The V segment lost 4 bases and the J segment 8 bases; nucleotides outside the gene matches: 7. There are 14 residues in the CDR3. Donors were grouped by their self-reported clinical history. The sample taken for sequencing was PBMCs or T cells enriched from blood (not recorded which). The TCR sequence derives from a woman in her 30s with acute COVID-19. The V gene is TRBV6-2 or TRBV6-3, the J gene TRBJ2-1; 8 bases align to TRBD1. The CDR3 protein is CASSSRTGFDEQFF. The DNA of the CDR3 is TGTGCCAGCAGTTCTCGGACAGGGTTCGATGAGCAGTTCTTC.